The clone carrying this TCR beta chain was counted between two and nine times. Its antigen remains unknown. As to treatment: roughly 11-day PBMC culture with coronavirus spike peptide pools or control peptides (ViraFEST assay). V was clipped by 6 bases and J by 2 bases, with 16 bases between them. The CDR3 spans 15 residues. This entry comes from a study of vaccination and CD4 T cells after COVID-19. Turning to the study itself: The cells were exposed to overlapping spike peptides originating from SARS-CoV-2, HCoV-NL63, HCoV-OC43 and HCoV-229E for stimulation.

Scientists ran DNA taken from cultured CD4+ T cells through the Oncomine TCR Beta short-read assay for sequencing. TCRdb analysed the PCR reads with MiXCR anew, one entry per CDR3 protein. Of around 19,000 distinct CDR3 sequences detected, around 49% appear once; the ten largest clones hold around 3.6%. Source material: CD4+ T cells from blood, cultured in vitro. The chain recombines TRBV12-3 or TRBV12-4 with TRBJ1-1, with D possibly being TRBD1 (5 bases). The receptor was isolated from a human donor who had recovered from COVID-19. The CDR3 sequence: CASSSSGTPNTEAFF. The DNA for the CDR3 is TGTGCCAGCAGCAGCTCCGGGACTCCCAACACTGAAGCTTTCTTT.